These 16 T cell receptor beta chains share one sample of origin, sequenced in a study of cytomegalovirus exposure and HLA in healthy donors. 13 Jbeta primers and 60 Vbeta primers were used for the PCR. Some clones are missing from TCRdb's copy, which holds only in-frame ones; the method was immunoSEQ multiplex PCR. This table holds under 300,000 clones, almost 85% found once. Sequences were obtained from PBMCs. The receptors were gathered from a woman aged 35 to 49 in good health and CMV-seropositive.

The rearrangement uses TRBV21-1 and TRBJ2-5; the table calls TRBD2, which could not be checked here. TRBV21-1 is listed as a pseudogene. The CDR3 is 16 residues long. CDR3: CASSKGASGVQETQYF. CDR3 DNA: TGTGCCAGCAGCAAAGGGGCTAGCGGGGTCCAAGAGACCCAGTACTTC.

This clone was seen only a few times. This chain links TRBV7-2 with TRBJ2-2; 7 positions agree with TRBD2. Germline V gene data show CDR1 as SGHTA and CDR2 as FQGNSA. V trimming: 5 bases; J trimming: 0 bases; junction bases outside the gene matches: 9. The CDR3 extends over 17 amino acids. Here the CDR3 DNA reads TGTGCCAGCAGCAAGAACCGGGACTACCCGAACACCGGGGAGCTGTTTTTT. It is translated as CASSKNRDYPNTGELFF.

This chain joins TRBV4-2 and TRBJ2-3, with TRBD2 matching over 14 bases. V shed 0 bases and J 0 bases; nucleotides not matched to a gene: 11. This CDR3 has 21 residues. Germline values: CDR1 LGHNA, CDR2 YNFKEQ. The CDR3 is CASSQEILRTSGRMSTDTQYF. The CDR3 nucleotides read TGTGCCAGCAGCCAAGAGATCCTTAGGACTAGCGGGAGGATGAGCACAGATACGCAGTATTTT.

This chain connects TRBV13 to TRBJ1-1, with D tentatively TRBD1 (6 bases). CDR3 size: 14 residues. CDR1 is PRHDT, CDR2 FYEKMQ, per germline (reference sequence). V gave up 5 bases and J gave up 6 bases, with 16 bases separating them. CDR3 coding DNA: TGTGCCAGCAGCCGTCGCGAGGGGGTGGCTGAAGCTTTCTTT. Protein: CASSRREGVAEAFF.

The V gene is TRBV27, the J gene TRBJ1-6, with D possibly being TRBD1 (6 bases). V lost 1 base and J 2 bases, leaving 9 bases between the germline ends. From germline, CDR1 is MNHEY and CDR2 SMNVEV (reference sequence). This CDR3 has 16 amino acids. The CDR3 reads CASSLWTAPYNSPLHF. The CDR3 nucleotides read TGTGCCAGCAGTTTATGGACAGCCCCCTATAATTCACCCCTCCACTTT.

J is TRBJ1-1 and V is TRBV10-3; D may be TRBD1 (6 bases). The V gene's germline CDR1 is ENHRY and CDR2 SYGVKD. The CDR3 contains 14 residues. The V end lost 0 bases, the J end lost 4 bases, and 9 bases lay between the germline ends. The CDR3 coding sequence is TGTGCCATCAGTGAGTCTCGAGGGGGCACTGAAGCTTTCTTT. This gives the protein CAISESRGGTEAFF.

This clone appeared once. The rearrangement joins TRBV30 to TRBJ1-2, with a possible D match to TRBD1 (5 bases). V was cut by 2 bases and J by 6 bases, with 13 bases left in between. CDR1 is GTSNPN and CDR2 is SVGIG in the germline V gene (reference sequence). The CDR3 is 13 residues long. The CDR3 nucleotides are TGTGCCTGGAGTATTGTCGGAGGGGATGGCTACACCTTC. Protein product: CAWSIVGGDGYTF. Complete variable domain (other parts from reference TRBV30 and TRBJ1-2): SQTIHQWPATLVQPVGSPLSLECTVEGTSNPNLYWYRQAAGRGLQLLFYSVGIGQISSEVPQNLSASRPQDRQFILSSKKLLLSDSGFYLCAWSIVGGDGYTFGSGTRLTVV.

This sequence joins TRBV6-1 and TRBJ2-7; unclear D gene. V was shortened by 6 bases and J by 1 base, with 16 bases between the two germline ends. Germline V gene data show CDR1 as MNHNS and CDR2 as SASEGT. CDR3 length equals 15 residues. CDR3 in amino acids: CASRELAVLSYEQYF. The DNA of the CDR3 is TGTGCCAGCAGGGAGTTGGCAGTCCTATCCTACGAGCAGTACTTC.

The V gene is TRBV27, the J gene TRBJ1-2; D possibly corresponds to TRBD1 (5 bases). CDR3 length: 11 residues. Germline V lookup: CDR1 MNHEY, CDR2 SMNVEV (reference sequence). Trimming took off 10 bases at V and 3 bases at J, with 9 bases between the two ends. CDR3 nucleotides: TGTGCCACCAGGGAGGACTATGGCTACACCTTC. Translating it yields CATREDYGYTF.

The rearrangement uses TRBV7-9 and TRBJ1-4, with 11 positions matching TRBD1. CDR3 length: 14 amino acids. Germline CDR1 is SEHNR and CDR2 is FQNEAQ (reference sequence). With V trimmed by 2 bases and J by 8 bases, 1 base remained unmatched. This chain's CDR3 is CASSLRTGGEKLFF. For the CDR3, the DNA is TGTGCCAGCAGCTTAAGGACAGGGGGCGAAAAACTGTTTTTT.

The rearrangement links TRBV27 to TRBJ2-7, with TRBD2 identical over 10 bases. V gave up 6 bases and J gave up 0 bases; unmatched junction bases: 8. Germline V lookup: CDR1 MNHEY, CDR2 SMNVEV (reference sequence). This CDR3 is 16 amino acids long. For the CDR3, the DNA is TGTGCCAGCAGCCGCACCCTAGCGGGGGCCTCCTACGAGCAGTACTTC. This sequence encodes CASSRTLAGASYEQYF.

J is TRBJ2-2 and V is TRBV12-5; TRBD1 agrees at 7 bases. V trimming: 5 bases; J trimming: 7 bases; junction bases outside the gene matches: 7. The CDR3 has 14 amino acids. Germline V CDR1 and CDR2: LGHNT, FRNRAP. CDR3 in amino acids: CASGLDRVVGELFF. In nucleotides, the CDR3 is TGTGCTAGTGGTCTCGACAGGGTTGTCGGGGAGCTGTTTTTT.

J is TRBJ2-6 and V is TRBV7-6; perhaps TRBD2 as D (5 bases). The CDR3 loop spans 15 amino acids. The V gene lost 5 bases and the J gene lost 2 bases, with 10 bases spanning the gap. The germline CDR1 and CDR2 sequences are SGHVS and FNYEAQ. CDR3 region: CASSPGLAGANVLTF. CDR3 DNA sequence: TGTGCCAGCAGCCCGGGGTTAGCTGGGGCCAACGTCCTGACTTTC.

CDR3 in DNA: TGTGCCAGCCGGTCAGGTTCTAACTATGGCTACACCTTC. Translated: CASRSGSNYGYTF. The chain carries TRBV6-5 and TRBJ1-2, with D hard to call. Germline lookup yields CDR1 MNHEY and CDR2 SVGAGI. CDR3 length: 13 amino acids. The germline V and J ends were trimmed by 8 bases and 0 bases, with 10 bases remaining between them.

The CDR3 DNA reads as TGTGCCAGCAGCCAAGGGCGGGGAAGTGAGGAGCAGTACTTC. Its translation: CASSQGRGSEEQYF. This chain uses TRBV14 with TRBJ2-7; D may be TRBD2 (6 bases). The CDR3 covers 14 residues. Between the trimmed V and J ends, which lost 1 base and 7 bases, there was a span of 14 bases. Germline loops: CDR1 SGHDN, CDR2 FVKESK.

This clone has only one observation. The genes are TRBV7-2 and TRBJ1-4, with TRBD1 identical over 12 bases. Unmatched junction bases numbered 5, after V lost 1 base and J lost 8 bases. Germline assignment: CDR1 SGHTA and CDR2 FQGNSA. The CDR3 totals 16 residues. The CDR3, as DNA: TGTGCCAGCAGCTTAGGGGACAGGGGGCTAGGGGAAAAACTGTTTTTT. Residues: CASSLGDRGLGEKLFF.